The 15 T cell receptor beta chains below were found in one sample sequenced in a study of breast tumors, draining lymph nodes, adjacent tissues. TCRdb recomputed calls from the multiplex PCR reads with MiXCR, one row per CDR3 protein. The sample has about 13,000 distinct CDR3 sequences; roughly 60% are singletons. Material for sequencing was tumor-adjacent breast tissue. These receptors all stem from a female donor with breast cancer. Some clones in this sample may be carry-over from other donors' samples.

At least ten counts were recorded for this clonotype. A read error may explain this, as a much larger clone is one base away. DNA of the CDR3: TGCAGTGTTCCTCCAGGGGCAGGGGAGGCATACGAGCAGTACTTC. This sequence encodes CSVPPGAGEAYEQYF. The chain carries TRBV20-1 and TRBJ2-7, with D perhaps matching TRBD1 or TRBD2 (6 bases each). Germline V gene data show CDR1 as DFQATT and CDR2 as SNEGSKA (reference sequence). This CDR3 is built from 15 residues. Trimming removed 7 bases from V and 4 bases from J, with 23 bases in between.

The chain employs TRBV10-3 and TRBJ2-3; D possibly corresponds to TRBD2 (5 bases). The V and J ends lost 3 bases and 5 bases respectively, with 12 bases between them. The CDR3 runs to 14 residues. Germline V gene data show CDR1 as ENHRY and CDR2 as SYGVKD. The CDR3 region has the DNA TGTGCCATCAGTGATCGCGGAGCGGTAGATACGCAGTATTTT. This translates into CAISDRGAVDTQYF.

The V gene is TRBV9, the J gene TRBJ2-7; D remains unclear. Trimming took 2 bases from V and 2 from J, leaving 11 bases between them. CDR1 is SGDLS and CDR2 is YYNGEE in the germline V gene. The CDR3 has 14 amino acids. The CDR3 region is CASSVGHGTYEQYF. The CDR3 bases are TGTGCCAGCAGCGTCGGCCATGGGACCTACGAGCAGTACTTC.

The chain is built from TRBV20-1 and TRBJ1-4; the D gene is possibly TRBD1 (5 bases). Germline V gene data show CDR1 as DFQATT and CDR2 as SNEGSKA (reference sequence). This CDR3 has 18 amino acids. Trimming took 0 bases from V and 5 from J, leaving 22 bases between them. The CDR3 protein is CSARDLLSVRDLNEKLFF. The CDR3 coding sequence is TGCAGTGCTAGAGATCTGTTATCAGTACGGGACTTGAATGAAAAACTGTTTTTT.

The chain carries TRBV7-2 and TRBJ1-6; D ambiguous. V lost 3 bases, J lost 7 bases, and 10 bases lay in between. Germline V gene sequence: CDR1 SGHTA, CDR2 FQGNSA. The CDR3 consists of 14 residues. This CDR3 is CASSFFAQNSPLHF. DNA of the CDR3: TGTGCCAGCAGCTTTTTTGCACAGAATTCACCCCTCCACTTT.

As to this clonotype: Germline and junction disagree at one end, which may indicate a read error. V gene TRBV5-1 combines with J gene TRBJ2-3; 8 bases map to TRBD1. This CDR3 region has 15 residues. Per the germline V gene, CDR1 is SGHRS and CDR2 is YFSETQ. The CDR3 coding sequence is TGCGCCAGCAGCTTGGCCGGGACAGGTCAAGAAACGCGGTATTTT. Amino acids: CASSLAGTGQETRYF.

This clonotype was counted at least ten times. This chain connects TRBV28 to TRBJ1-2; tentative D call: TRBD1 (6 bases). Trimming took 8 bases from V and 8 from J, leaving 21 bases between them. CDR3 length: 14 amino acids. Per the germline V gene, CDR1 is MDHEN and CDR2 is SYDVKM. In nucleotides, the CDR3 is TGTGCCAGCCCAAACGCAGGGGACGGGGGAGGCTACACCTTC. It yields the protein CASPNAGDGGGYTF.

Regarding this clonotype: A much larger clone lies a single base off, so this may be a read error. J is TRBJ1-1 and V is TRBV6-6; maybe TRBD1 (6 bases). Trimming left V 5 bases short and J 8 bases short, with 15 bases between. The CDR3 is 13 amino acids. Germline assignment: CDR1 MNHNY and CDR2 SVGAGI (reference sequence). CDR3 sequence reads: CASSHQGTLEAFF. In DNA, the CDR3 is TGTGCCAGCAGTCACCAGGGGACCCTAGAAGCTTTCTTT.

The chain joins TRBV20-1 to TRBJ1-2; TRBD1 is a possible D gene (6 bases). Per the germline V gene, CDR1 is DFQATT and CDR2 is SNEGSKA (reference sequence). Trimming left V 5 bases short and J 8 bases short, with 21 bases between. The CDR3 sequence is 14 residues long. In DNA form, the CDR3 reads TGCAGTGCTTCGATACCGACAGGCAGTGGCGGCTACACCTTC. Translated, it gives CSASIPTGSGGYTF.

This clonotype was observed many times. This sequence joins TRBV5-1 and TRBJ2-5; TRBD1 aligns across 7 bases. Germline CDR1 and CDR2: SGHRS and YFSETQ. V lost 0 bases and J lost 2; bases outside the gene matches: 7. The CDR3 has 16 residues. The DNA of the CDR3 is TGCGCCAGCAGCTTGGGAATCGACAGGGTACAAGAGACCCAGTACTTC. The encoded protein is CASSLGIDRVQETQYF. The full variable domain, rest sourced from reference TRBV5-1 and TRBJ2-5, is KAGVTQTPRYLIKTRGQQVTLSCSPISGHRSVSWYQQTPGQGLQFLFEYFSETQRNKGNFPGRFSGRQFSNSRSEMNVSTLELGDSALYLCASSLGIDRVQETQYFGPGTRLLVL.

This clonotype is classed as medium-sized (0.01 to 0.1%). This chain joins TRBV11-2 and TRBJ2-7, with 14 bases matching TRBD2. V lost 7 bases and J lost 2; bases outside the gene matches: 7. Germline loops: CDR1 SGHAT, CDR2 FQNNGV. The CDR3 has 16 amino acids. The CDR3 region has the DNA TGTGCCAGCACCCTCCGGACTAGCGGGGGGCCCTACGAGCAGTACTTC. This codes for CASTLRTSGGPYEQYF.

This chain links TRBV10-3 with TRBJ2-7; D unclear. This CDR3 has 11 amino acids. The germline V gene encodes CDR1 ENHRY and CDR2 SYGVKD. Trimming took off 3 bases at V and 3 bases at J, with 3 bases between the two ends. CDR3 loop: CAISDDYEQYF. The DNA of the CDR3 is TGTGCCATCAGTGACGACTACGAGCAGTACTTC.

The rearrangement joins TRBV12-3 or TRBV12-4 to TRBJ1-2, with TRBD1 as a possible D gene (6 bases). The CDR3 is 16 amino acids. Trimming pared 3 bases from V and 2 bases from J, leaving 16 bases between. The DNA for the CDR3 is TGTGCCAGCAGTTTGGGGACAACTACCGTAAACTATGGCTACACCTTC. Translated: CASSLGTTTVNYGYTF.

This clonotype was recorded many times. The chain employs TRBV27 and TRBJ1-2, with D possibly being TRBD1 (5 bases). V lost 3 bases, J lost 0 bases, and 11 bases lay in between. The germline V gene encodes CDR1 MNHEY and CDR2 SMNVEV (reference sequence). The length of the CDR3 is 15 residues. The CDR3 DNA reads TGTGCCAGCAGTTTGGGCGGCAGGGCTAACTATGGCTACACCTTC. This translates into CASSLGGRANYGYTF.

This clonotype is classed as medium-sized. This chain links TRBV4-1 with TRBJ1-6; D remains ambiguous. The V end lost 3 bases, the J end lost 7 bases, and 22 bases lay between the germline ends. The length of the CDR3 is 18 residues. Germline CDR1 reads MGHRA; CDR2 reads YSYEKL. In DNA form, the CDR3 reads TGCGCCAGCAGCCACCCCCCGCTGGCAGCGGCCGGAAATTCACCCCTCCACTTT. This translates into CASSHPPLAAAGNSPLHF.